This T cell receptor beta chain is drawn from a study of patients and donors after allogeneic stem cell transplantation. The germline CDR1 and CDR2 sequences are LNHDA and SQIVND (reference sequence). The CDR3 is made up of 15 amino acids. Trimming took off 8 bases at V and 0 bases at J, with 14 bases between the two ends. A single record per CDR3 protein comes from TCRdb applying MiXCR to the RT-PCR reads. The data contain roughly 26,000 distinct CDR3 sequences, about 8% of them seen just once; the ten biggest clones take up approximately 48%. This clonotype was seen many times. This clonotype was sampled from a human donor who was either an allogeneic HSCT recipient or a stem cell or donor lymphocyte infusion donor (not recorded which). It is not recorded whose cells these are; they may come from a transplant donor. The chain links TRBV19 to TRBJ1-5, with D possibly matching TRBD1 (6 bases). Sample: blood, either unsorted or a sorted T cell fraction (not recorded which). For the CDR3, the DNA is TGTGCCAGTCAGCGGGACATCTATAGCAATCAGCCCCAGCATTTT. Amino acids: CASQRDIYSNQPQHF.